This TCR beta chain came from a study of early T cells in non-severe SARS-CoV-2 infection. Study-level information: Sequencing of bulk RNA from unsorted whole blood was done, without chain pairing.

Individual cDNA molecules carried attached unique molecular identifiers. One entry per CDR3 protein results from TCRdb running MiXCR on the 5' RACE reads. The sample has 65,000 to 80,000 distinct CDR3 sequences, around 10% seen once; the top ten hold 4.7%. Findings and limits, study-wide: The VDJdb matching leaned toward anti-spike CD8 responses and overlooked private and CD4 specificities.

A remark on this clonotype: Its antigen is as yet unknown.

V gave up 6 bases and J gave up 3 bases, with 8 bases separating them. The germline V gene has CDR1 SQVTM and CDR2 ANQGSEA. The CDR3 has 12 residues. V is TRBV29-1 and J is TRBJ2-2; D possibly corresponds to TRBD1 (5 bases). This receptor was obtained from an adult who was a healthcare worker with PCR-confirmed SARS-CoV-2 infection or an uninfected control (not recorded which). Sequenced input: whole blood. CDR3 amino acids: CSVAGYTGELFF. The CDR3, as DNA: TGCAGCGTGGCAGGGTACACCGGGGAGCTGTTTTTT.